The clone carrying this TCR beta chain was detected ten times or more. No antigen is known for it. The data originate from a study of Graves' ophthalmopathy and Graves' hyperthyroidism. Study conclusions and caveats: The authors also found most expanded thyroid clonotypes above 0.001 frequency in blood.

TCR beta CDR3 regions were amplified from RNA transcripts. RT-PCR in the first round used HTBI primers; a second-round multiplex PCR followed. One entry per CDR3 protein, called by TCRdb with MiXCR from the multiplex PCR reads. Of roughly 610,000 distinct CDR3 sequences in the sample, around a fifth were seen once. Stable hyperthyroidism meant no progression to ophthalmopathy within 18 months of follow-up. Orbital computed tomography and thyroid ultrasound, along with TRAb, serum thyroxine and clinical symptoms, underpinned diagnosis. Material: peripheral blood. The TCR comes from a woman between 18 and 29 years old with stable Graves' hyperthyroidism. Some clones in this sample may be carry-over from other donors' samples.

This chain's CDR3 is CASHTSTGPDEQYF. CDR3 DNA: TGTGCCAGCCACACATCGACAGGTCCTGACGAGCAGTACTTC. The chain carries TRBV6-1 and TRBJ2-7; D may be TRBD1 (6 bases). Germline values: CDR1 MNHNS, CDR2 SASEGT. The CDR3 has 14 residues. With 8 bases removed from V and 5 bases from J, the gap between germline ends came to 19 bases.